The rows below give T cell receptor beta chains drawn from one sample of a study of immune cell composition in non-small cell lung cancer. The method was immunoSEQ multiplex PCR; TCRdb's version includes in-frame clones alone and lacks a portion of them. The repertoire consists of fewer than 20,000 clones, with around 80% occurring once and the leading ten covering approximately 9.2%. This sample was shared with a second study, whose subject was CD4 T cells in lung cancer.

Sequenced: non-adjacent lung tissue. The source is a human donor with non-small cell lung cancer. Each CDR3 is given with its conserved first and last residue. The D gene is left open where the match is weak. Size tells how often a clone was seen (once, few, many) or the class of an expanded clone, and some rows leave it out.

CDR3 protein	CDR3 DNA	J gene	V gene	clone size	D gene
CASSYGVRGYTF	TGTGCCAGCAGTTACGGGGTACGTGGCTACACCTTC	TRBJ1-2	TRBV28	-	-
CASRGRLTTEAFF	TGTGCCAGCAGGGGGCGCCTAACCACTGAAGCTTTCTTT	TRBJ1-1	TRBV18	-	TRBD1
CASSEWSAYGYTF	TGTGCCAGCAGTGAATGGTCAGCCTATGGCTACACCTTC	TRBJ1-2	TRBV6-1	few	-
CASSVTGSLTQYF	TGTGCCAGCAGTGTGACAGGGAGTTTGACCCAGTACTTC	TRBJ2-5	TRBV6-5	-	TRBD1
CASSSTPLQGDEQFF	TGTGCCAGCAGTTCCACACCCCTCCAGGGGGATGAGCAGTTCTTC	TRBJ2-1	TRBV6-5	-	TRBD1
CASTSGQSFYNEQFF	TGTGCCAGCACCTCGGGACAGAGCTTCTACAATGAGCAGTTCTTC	TRBJ2-1	TRBV6-5	-	TRBD1
CASSLGLAPYNEQFF	TGTGCCAGCAGCTTGGGACTAGCGCCCTACAATGAGCAGTTCTTC	TRBJ2-1	TRBV7-2	-	TRBD2
CASSYSKASSNTEAFF	TGTGCCAGCAGTTACTCGAAAGCCAGCTCGAACACTGAAGCTTTCTTT	TRBJ1-1	TRBV6-6	-	-
CASSLWSGGDNEQFF	TGTGCCAGCAGCTTATGGAGCGGGGGGGACAATGAGCAGTTCTTC	TRBJ2-1	TRBV11-2	-	TRBD2
CASSDTGQPFYGYTF	TGTGCCAGCAGTGACACGGGACAGCCCTTCTATGGCTACACCTTC	TRBJ1-2	TRBV9	-	TRBD1
CASSQTRGAPRNF	TGCGCCAGCAGCCAGACACGGGGGGCCCCCAGGAACTTC	TRBJ2-7	TRBV4-1	few	-
CSVEVGTEAFF	TGCAGCGTTGAAGTGGGAACTGAAGCTTTCTTT	TRBJ1-1	TRBV29-1	once	-
CASSADRVGTDTQYF	TGTGCCAGCAGCGCCGACAGGGTTGGCACAGATACGCAGTATTTT	TRBJ2-3	TRBV2	-	TRBD1
CASTDANTGELFF	TGTGCCAGTACCGACGCGAACACCGGGGAGCTGTTTTTT	TRBJ2-2	TRBV19	few	-
CASSIPRGADTEAFF	TGCGCCAGCAGCATCCCCCGGGGGGCGGACACTGAAGCTTTCTTT	TRBJ1-1	TRBV5-1	-	-
CASSPGTGSYNEQFF	TGTGCCAGCAGCCCCGGGACAGGGTCCTACAATGAGCAGTTCTTC	TRBJ2-1	TRBV5-6	few	TRBD1
CASSPARDYEQYF	TGTGCCAGCTCACCGGCCAGGGACTACGAGCAGTACTTC	TRBJ2-7	TRBV18	medium-sized	-
CASSRQGNNQPQHF	TGTGCCAGCAGCCGACAGGGCAACAATCAGCCCCAGCATTTT	TRBJ1-5	TRBV5-6	-	TRBD1
CASSLSGGAWEQYF	TGTGCCAGCAGTTTGAGCGGGGGGGCGTGGGAGCAGTACTTC	TRBJ2-7	TRBV5-5	-	TRBD2
CASRLGHSYEQYF	TGTGCCAGCAGACTCGGACACTCCTACGAGCAGTACTTC	TRBJ2-7	TRBV28	-	-
CASSLFRDTEAFF	TGTGCCAGCAGCTTATTCAGGGACACTGAAGCTTTCTTT	TRBJ1-1	TRBV11-1	-	-
CASSLEFETQYF	TGCGCCAGCAGCTTGGAATTCGAGACCCAGTACTTC	TRBJ2-5	TRBV5-1	-	-
CATSNEPLNEAFF	TGTGCCACCAGCAACGAGCCCCTAAATGAAGCTTTCTTT	TRBJ1-1	TRBV15	-	-
CASSQYVTGLGMNTEAFF	TGCGCCAGCAGTCAATACGTAACAGGGTTAGGCATGAACACTGAAGCTTTCTTT	TRBJ1-1	TRBV23-1	once	-
CASSLRGGGDTQYF	TGTGCCAGCAGTTTACGGGGGGGCGGGGATACGCAGTATTTT	TRBJ2-3	TRBV28	-	TRBD2
CASSLGTGGGKQYF	TGTGCCAGCAGCTTAGGGACAGGGGGCGGGAAGCAGTACTTC	TRBJ2-7	TRBV7-2	-	TRBD1
CATQLGSNYGYTF	TGCGCCACACAGTTGGGGTCTAACTATGGCTACACCTTC	TRBJ1-2	TRBV10-1	-	-
CASRREGPGETQYF	TGTGCCAGTAGACGAGAGGGGCCGGGAGAGACCCAGTACTTC	TRBJ2-5	TRBV19	-	-
CASSPPNYGYTF	TGTGCCAGCTCACCTCCTAACTATGGCTACACCTTC	TRBJ1-2	TRBV18	-	-
CASSYRGATEAFF	TGTGCCAGCAGTTACCGGGGGGCCACTGAAGCTTTCTTT	TRBJ1-1	TRBV6-5	-	-
CASRTGPNTEAFF	TGTGCCAGCAGGACAGGACCGAACACTGAAGCTTTCTTT	TRBJ1-1	TRBV11-3	-	-
CAIRYAVERTDTQYF	TGTGCCATCCGTTATGCGGTGGAGCGCACAGATACGCAGTATTTT	TRBJ2-3	TRBV10-3	-	-
CASSRGGYGYTF	TGTGCCAGTAGTCGGGGGGGCTATGGCTACACCTTC	TRBJ1-2	TRBV19	-	-
CASSLWGIAGGRQPQHF	TGTGCCAGCAGCTTGTGGGGTATAGCAGGGGGTAGGCAGCCCCAGCATTTT	TRBJ1-5	TRBV5-8	-	TRBD1
CASSLFEETQYF	TGTGCCAGCAGCTTATTCGAAGAGACCCAGTACTTC	TRBJ2-5	TRBV7-6	-	-
CASSFINRILMNEQFF	TGTGCCAGCAGCTTTATTAACAGAATCTTAATGAATGAGCAGTTCTTC	TRBJ2-1	TRBV7-2	once	-